This TCR beta chain was documented in a study of T cell changes during pregnancy in multiple sclerosis. Using immunoSEQ multiplex PCR, the repertoire was profiled, and TCRdb retains in-frame clones only, with some absent. The data hold some 85,000 clones, with approximately 92% observed a single time. This clone was counted a single time. CDR3 length: 13 amino acids. Trimming took off 1 base at V and 6 bases at J, with 9 bases between the two ends. Germline assignment: CDR1 MNHEY and CDR2 SMNVEV (reference sequence). The sequences come from peripheral blood, collected in the second trimester of pregnancy. The clonotype originates from a female donor in good health, enrolled as a control in a pregnancy study. The V call is TRBV27, the J call TRBJ1-1; D ambiguous. This chain's CDR3 is CASSLFPGAEAFF. CDR3 bases: TGTGCCAGCAGTTTATTCCCAGGCGCTGAAGCTTTCTTT.